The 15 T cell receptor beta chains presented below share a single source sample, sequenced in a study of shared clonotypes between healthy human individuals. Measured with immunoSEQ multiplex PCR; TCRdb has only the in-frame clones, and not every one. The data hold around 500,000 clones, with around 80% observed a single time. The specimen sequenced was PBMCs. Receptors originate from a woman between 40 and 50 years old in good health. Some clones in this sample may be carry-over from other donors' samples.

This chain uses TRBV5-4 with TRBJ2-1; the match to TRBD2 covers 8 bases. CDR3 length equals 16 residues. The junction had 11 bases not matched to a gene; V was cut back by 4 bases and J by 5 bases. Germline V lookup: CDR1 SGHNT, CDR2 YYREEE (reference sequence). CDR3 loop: CASSTPTSGPNNEQFF. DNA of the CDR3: TGTGCCAGCAGCACACCTACTAGCGGACCGAACAATGAGCAGTTCTTC. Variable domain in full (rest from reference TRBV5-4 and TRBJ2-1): ETGVTQSPTHLIKTRGQQVTLRCSSQSGHNTVSWYQQALGQGPQFIFQYYREEENGRGNFPPRFSGLQFPNYSSELNVNALELDDSALYLCASSTPTSGPNNEQFFGPGTRLTVL.

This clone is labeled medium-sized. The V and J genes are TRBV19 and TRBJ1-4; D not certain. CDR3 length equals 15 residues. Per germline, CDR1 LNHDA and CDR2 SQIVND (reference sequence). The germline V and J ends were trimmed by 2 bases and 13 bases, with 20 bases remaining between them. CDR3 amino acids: CASSIPGLGAQALFF. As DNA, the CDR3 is TGTGCCAGTAGTATACCCGGACTCGGAGCGCAAGCACTGTTTTTT.

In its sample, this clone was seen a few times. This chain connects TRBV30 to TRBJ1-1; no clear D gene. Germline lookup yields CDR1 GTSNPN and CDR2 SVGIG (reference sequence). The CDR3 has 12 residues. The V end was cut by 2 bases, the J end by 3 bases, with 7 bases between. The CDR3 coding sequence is TGTGCCTGGAGTCCCCGGGACACTGAAGCTTTCTTT. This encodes CAWSPRDTEAFF.

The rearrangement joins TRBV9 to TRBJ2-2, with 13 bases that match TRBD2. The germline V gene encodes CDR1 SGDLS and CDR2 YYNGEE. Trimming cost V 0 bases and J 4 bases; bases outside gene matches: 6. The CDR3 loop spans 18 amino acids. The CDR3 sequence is CASSVGTSGSHFTGELFF. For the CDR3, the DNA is TGTGCCAGCAGCGTAGGGACTAGCGGGAGTCATTTCACCGGGGAGCTGTTTTTT.

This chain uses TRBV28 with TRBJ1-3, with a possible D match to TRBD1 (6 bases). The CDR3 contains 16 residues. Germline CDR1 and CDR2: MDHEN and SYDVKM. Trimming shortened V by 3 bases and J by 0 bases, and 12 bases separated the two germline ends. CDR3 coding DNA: TGTGCCAGCAGTTTTATTGGGACAAGCTCTGGAAACACCATATATTTT. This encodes CASSFIGTSSGNTIYF.

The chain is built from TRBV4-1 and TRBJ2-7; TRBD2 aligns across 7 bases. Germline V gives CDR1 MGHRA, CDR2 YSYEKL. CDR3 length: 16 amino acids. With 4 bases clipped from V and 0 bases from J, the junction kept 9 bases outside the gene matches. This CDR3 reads CASSPASGTTSYEQYF. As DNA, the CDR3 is TGCGCCAGCAGCCCGGCCTCCGGGACTACCTCCTACGAGCAGTACTTC.

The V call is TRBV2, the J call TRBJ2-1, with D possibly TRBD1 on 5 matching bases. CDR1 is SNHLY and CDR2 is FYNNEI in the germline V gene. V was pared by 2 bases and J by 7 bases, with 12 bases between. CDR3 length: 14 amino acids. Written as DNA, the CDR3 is TGTGCCAGCAGTGAAACCGCAGGGAAAAATGAGCAGTTCTTC. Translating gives CASSETAGKNEQFF.

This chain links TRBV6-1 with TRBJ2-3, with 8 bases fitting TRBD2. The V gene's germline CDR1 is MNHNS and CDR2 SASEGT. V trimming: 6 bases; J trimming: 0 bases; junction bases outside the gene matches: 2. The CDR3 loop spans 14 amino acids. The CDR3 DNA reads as TGTGCCAGCAGAAGACTAGCGAGCACAGATACGCAGTATTTT. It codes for CASRRLASTDTQYF.

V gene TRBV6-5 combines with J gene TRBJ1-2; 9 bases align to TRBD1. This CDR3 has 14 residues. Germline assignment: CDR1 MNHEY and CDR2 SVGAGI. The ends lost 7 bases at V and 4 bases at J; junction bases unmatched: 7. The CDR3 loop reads CASKQGQGIYGYTF. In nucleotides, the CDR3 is TGTGCCAGCAAACAAGGACAGGGGATCTATGGCTACACCTTC.

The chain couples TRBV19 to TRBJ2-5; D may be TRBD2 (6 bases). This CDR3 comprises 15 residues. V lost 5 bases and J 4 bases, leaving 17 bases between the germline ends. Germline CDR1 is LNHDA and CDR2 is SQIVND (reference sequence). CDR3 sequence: CASSPRDLGRETQYF. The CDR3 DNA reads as TGTGCCAGTAGTCCCCGGGACTTGGGAAGAGAGACCCAGTACTTC.

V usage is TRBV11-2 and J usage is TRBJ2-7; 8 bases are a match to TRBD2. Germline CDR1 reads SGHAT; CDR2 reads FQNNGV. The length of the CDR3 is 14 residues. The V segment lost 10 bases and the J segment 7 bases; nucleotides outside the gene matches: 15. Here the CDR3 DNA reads TGTGCCATCCGACCACCCATAGCGGGGAGGGAGCAGTACTTC. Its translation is CAIRPPIAGREQYF.

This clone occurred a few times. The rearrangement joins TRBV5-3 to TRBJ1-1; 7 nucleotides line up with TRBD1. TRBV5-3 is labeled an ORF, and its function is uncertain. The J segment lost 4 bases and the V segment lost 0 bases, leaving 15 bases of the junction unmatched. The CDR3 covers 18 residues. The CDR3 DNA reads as TGTGCCAGAAGCTTGGCCCGGGGTACAGGGGAGTGGGGCACTGAAGCTTTCTTT. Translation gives CARSLARGTGEWGTEAFF.

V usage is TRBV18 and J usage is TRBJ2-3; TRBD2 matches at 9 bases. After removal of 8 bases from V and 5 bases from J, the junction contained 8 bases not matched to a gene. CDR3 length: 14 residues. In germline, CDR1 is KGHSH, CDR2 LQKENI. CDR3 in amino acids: CASANSGSQDTQYF. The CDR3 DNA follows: TGTGCCAGCGCGAATAGCGGGAGTCAAGATACGCAGTATTTT.

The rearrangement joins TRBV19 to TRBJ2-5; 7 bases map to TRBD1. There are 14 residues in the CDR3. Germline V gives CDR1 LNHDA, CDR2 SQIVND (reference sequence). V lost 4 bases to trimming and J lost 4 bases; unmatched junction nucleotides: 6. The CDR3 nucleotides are TGTGCCAGTAGTACGCAGGGGGTTGCAGAGACCCAGTACTTC. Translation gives CASSTQGVAETQYF.

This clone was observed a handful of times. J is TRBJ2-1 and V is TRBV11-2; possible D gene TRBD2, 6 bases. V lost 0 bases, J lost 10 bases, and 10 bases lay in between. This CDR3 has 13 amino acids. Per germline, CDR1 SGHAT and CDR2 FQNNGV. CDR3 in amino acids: CASSLDSLAEQFF. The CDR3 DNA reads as TGTGCCAGCAGCTTAGATTCCCTAGCGGAGCAGTTCTTC.